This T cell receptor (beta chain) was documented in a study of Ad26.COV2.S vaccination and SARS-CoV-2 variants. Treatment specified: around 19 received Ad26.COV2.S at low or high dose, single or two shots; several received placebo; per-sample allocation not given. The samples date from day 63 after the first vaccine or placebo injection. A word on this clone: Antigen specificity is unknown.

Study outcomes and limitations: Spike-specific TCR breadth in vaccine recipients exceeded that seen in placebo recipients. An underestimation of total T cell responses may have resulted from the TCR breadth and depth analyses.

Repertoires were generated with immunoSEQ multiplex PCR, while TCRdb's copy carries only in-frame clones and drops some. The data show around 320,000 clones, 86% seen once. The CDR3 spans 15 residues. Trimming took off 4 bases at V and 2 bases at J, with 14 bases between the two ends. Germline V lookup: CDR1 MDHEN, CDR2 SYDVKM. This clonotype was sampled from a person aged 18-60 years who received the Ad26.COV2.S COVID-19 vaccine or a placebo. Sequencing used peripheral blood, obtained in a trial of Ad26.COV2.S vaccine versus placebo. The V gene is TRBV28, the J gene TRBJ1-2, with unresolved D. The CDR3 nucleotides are TGTGCCAGCAGTTCGCCCCCTTTGGGGAACTATGGCTACACCTTC. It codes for CASSSPPLGNYGYTF.